The clone carrying this T cell receptor beta chain was seen a single time. Clones were sequenced by immunoSEQ multiplex PCR, and TCRdb holds only the in-frame ones, with some missing. The sample has approximately 220,000 clones, 65% to 90% seen once. These data are taken from a study of blood T cell repertoires in COVID-19. The sample was PBMCs or T cells enriched from blood (not recorded which). This receptor was obtained from a woman aged 40 to 49 with acute COVID-19.

This CDR3 reads CASSLLDPGISSGNTIYF. In nucleotides, the CDR3 is TGTGCCAGCTCACTCCTAGACCCAGGGATCTCCTCTGGAAACACCATATATTTT. V usage is TRBV18 and J usage is TRBJ1-3; a weak D match, TRBD1 (5 bases). Trimming cost V 4 bases and J 0 bases, with 19 bases left between them. Germline loops: CDR1 KGHSH, CDR2 LQKENI. The CDR3 has 18 residues.